The clone carrying this T cell receptor beta chain was seen only once. Primers included in the PCR were 60 Vbeta and 13 Jbeta primers. Sequenced by immunoSEQ multiplex PCR; TCRdb stores in-frame clones only, minus some. The sample holds under 300,000 clones, just under 85% seen once. The germline V gene encodes CDR1 SGHRS and CDR2 YFSETQ. The CDR3 is 15 residues long. V shed 1 base and J 5 bases; nucleotides not matched to a gene: 6. This record comes from a study of cytomegalovirus exposure and HLA in healthy donors. The sample taken for sequencing was PBMCs. J is TRBJ2-1 and V is TRBV5-1; TRBD2 aligns across 7 bases. The clonotype originates from a woman aged 40 to 50 in good health and CMV-seropositive. The CDR3 DNA reads TGCGCCAGCAGCTTGCCGGGAGGCACAAACAATGAGCAGTTCTTC. Protein sequence: CASSLPGGTNNEQFF.